A single sample is the source of the 21 T cell receptor beta chains below, sequenced in a study of blood T cells in healthy people across ages (dated by TCRdb to 2013 to 2016). Library prep was done by 5' RACE. The sequencer was an Illumina HiSeq 2500. A second PCR of about 7 to 12 cycles was run with a J-beta primer mix and a sample-barcoded 5' primer. TCRdb reprocessing: public reads trimmed at Q25 with fastp, clones called with MiXCR, in-frame beta chains kept. Rows are combined by CDR3 protein, so each entry shows the most common genes and DNA. Recorded for this sample are 1,500,000 or so distinct CDR3 sequences; roughly 43% of them occurred a single time. The ten largest clones add up to less than 5% of the sample. Sequences were obtained from blood. The receptors originated from a woman between 18 and 30 years old in good health.

This clonotype has only a few counts. The chain links TRBV20-1 to TRBJ2-7; TRBD1 matches 9 bases. CDR1 and CDR2 (germline): DFQATT, SNEGSKA (reference sequence). This CDR3 is built from 14 residues. J was trimmed by 2 bases and V by 6 bases; bases with no gene match: 8. In nucleotides, the CDR3 is TGCAGTGCCGAAAGACAGGGGGGTACCTACGAGCAGTACTTC. Translating it yields CSAERQGGTYEQYF.

The rearrangement links TRBV18 to TRBJ1-1; 7 bases match TRBD1. The J segment lost 7 bases and the V segment lost 5 bases, leaving 10 bases of the junction unmatched. Germline values: CDR1 KGHSH, CDR2 LQKENI. The CDR3 sequence is 14 residues long. The CDR3 region is CASSSTGQDSEAFF. DNA of the CDR3: TGTGCCAGCTCATCCACCGGACAGGACAGTGAAGCTTTCTTT.

The chain couples TRBV6-5 to TRBJ2-7, with TRBD2 as a possible D gene (5 bases). Germline assignment: CDR1 MNHEY and CDR2 SVGAGI. The CDR3 is 13 residues long. With 7 bases removed from V and 2 bases from J, the gap between germline ends came to 12 bases. The CDR3 reads CASTVRGTYEQYF. The CDR3, as DNA: TGTGCCAGCACAGTCCGGGGAACCTACGAGCAGTACTTC.

In this sample, this clonotype turned up many times. The chain couples TRBV4-1 to TRBJ2-5; D remains unclear. Trimming left V 1 base short and J 5 bases short, with 8 bases between. This CDR3 is built from 13 residues. Germline-derived CDR1 and CDR2 are MGHRA and YSYEKL. The CDR3 region has the DNA TGCGCCAGCAGCCAAGTACTCGTGGAGACCCAGTACTTC. Amino acids: CASSQVLVETQYF.

The rearrangement joins TRBV6-2 or TRBV6-3 to TRBJ1-1; tentative D call: TRBD1 (5 bases). Trimming shortened V by 0 bases and J by 5 bases, and 10 bases separated the two germline ends. This CDR3 has 14 residues. CDR1 and CDR2 from the germline V gene are MNHEY and SVGEGT. The CDR3 DNA is TGTGCCAGCAGTTACTCGGAGGGGTGGACTGAAGCTTTCTTT. The encoded protein is CASSYSEGWTEAFF.

This clonotype was seen a handful of times. The chain recombines TRBV6-2 or TRBV6-3 with TRBJ2-7, with TRBD2 matching 13 bases. V shed 4 bases, J shed 7 bases, and the junction held 10 bases outside the gene matches. Germline CDR1 and CDR2: MNHEY and SVGEGT. The CDR3 spans 16 residues. The CDR3 spells CASSSSGLAGRPEQYF. CDR3 coding DNA: TGTGCCAGCAGTTCCTCGGGACTAGCGGGACGTCCGGAGCAGTACTTC.

This clonotype was observed at least ten times. The chain employs TRBV7-9 and TRBJ1-2; D is possibly TRBD1 (5 bases). CDR1 and CDR2 from the germline V gene are SEHNR and FQNEAQ (reference sequence). This CDR3 is built from 15 residues. Between the trimmed V and J ends, which lost 1 base and 4 bases, there was a span of 13 bases. The DNA for the CDR3 is TGTGCCAGCAGCTTAGATCTACAGGCCACCTATGGCTACACCTTC. As protein: CASSLDLQATYGYTF.

The chain employs TRBV7-2 and TRBJ1-1; D might be TRBD1 (5 bases). Trimming shortened V by 6 bases and J by 5 bases, and 13 bases separated the two germline ends. The germline CDR1 and CDR2 sequences are SGHTA and FQGNSA. The CDR3 totals 13 residues. CDR3 DNA sequence: TGTGCCAGCAGTTACCCGGGGCGGACTGAAGCTTTCTTT. Its translation is CASSYPGRTEAFF.

This clonotype was found once. One base away lies a much larger clone, so this may be a sequencing read error. V usage is TRBV29-1 and J usage is TRBJ1-2, with no clear D. CDR3 length: 18 amino acids. CDR1 is SQVTM, CDR2 ANQGSEA, per germline. Trimming took off 2 bases at V and 5 bases at J, with 27 bases between the two ends. The CDR3 DNA sequence: TGCAGCGTTGAAATCCTCGGCGGCACCGTCCTTAATGAATATGGCTACACCTTC. The encoded protein is CSVEILGGTVLNEYGYTF.

This clonotype was seen only a few times. This sequence joins TRBV12-3 or TRBV12-4 and TRBJ2-3, with D possibly matching TRBD1 (7 bases). CDR3 length: 15 amino acids. Trimming took off 7 bases at V and 4 bases at J, with 18 bases between the two ends. CDR3: CASIFQGGAPDTQYF. CDR3 nucleotide sequence: TGTGCCAGCATCTTTCAGGGGGGAGCGCCAGATACGCAGTATTTT.

CDR3 region: CSVFSGSNEQYF. CDR3 nucleotide sequence: TGCAGCGTTTTTAGCGGGTCCAATGAGCAGTACTTC. This sequence joins TRBV29-1 and TRBJ2-1; 7 bases fit TRBD2. The DNA end favors TRBJ2-7, so the J call may be wrong. This CDR3 is built from 12 residues. Germline V gives CDR1 SQVTM, CDR2 ANQGSEA.

V is TRBV5-1 and J is TRBJ1-2; no clear D gene. Trimming cost V 0 bases and J 10 bases, with 13 bases left between them. The CDR3 consists of 13 residues. CDR1 SGHRS and CDR2 YFSETQ come from the germline V gene. The CDR3 sequence: CASSLVVEAPYTF. The CDR3 DNA is TGCGCCAGCAGCTTGGTCGTGGAAGCCCCCTACACCTTC.

In its sample, this clonotype was seen a few times. The junction and the germline gene differ at one end; a read error may be behind it. The chain carries TRBV7-7 and TRBJ2-1; D gene uncertain. The CDR3 has 15 residues. CDR1 and CDR2 from the germline V gene are SSHAT and FNYEAQ (reference sequence). The CDR3 DNA sequence: TGTGCTAGCAGCTTAAAGCTAAACTCCTACAATGAGCAGTTCTTC. Amino acids: CASSLKLNSYNEQFF.

This clonotype was recorded a few times. V and J are TRBV7-2 and TRBJ1-2; D is undetermined. The CDR3 sequence is 13 residues long. Deletions cut 1 base from V and 7 bases from J, with 10 bases between. Looked up from germline, CDR1 is SGHTA and CDR2 is FQGNSA. CDR3 nucleotide sequence: TGTGCCAGCAGCTTAGTCTCCAGCGCTGGCTACACCTTC. As protein: CASSLVSSAGYTF.

The chain carries TRBV6-6 and TRBJ2-4; D is tentatively TRBD1 or TRBD2 (6 bases each). The end of the DNA is better explained by TRBJ2-7, so the J call may be wrong. CDR1 is MNHNY, CDR2 SVGAGI, per germline (reference sequence). The CDR3 contains 14 residues. CDR3: CASSYEGGGYEQYF. The CDR3 DNA is TGTGCCAGCAGTTACGAGGGGGGAGGCTACGAGCAGTACTTC.

The chain links TRBV20-1 to TRBJ1-2; TRBD1 matches 8 bases. The CDR3 runs 13 residues. The junction had 5 bases not matched to a gene; V was cut back by 4 bases and J by 4 bases. Per germline, CDR1 DFQATT and CDR2 SNEGSKA (reference sequence). The CDR3 protein is CSATTGASYGYTF. DNA of the CDR3: TGCAGTGCTACGACAGGGGCAAGCTATGGCTACACCTTC.

The gene calls are TRBV6-2 or TRBV6-3 and TRBJ2-7; TRBD1 matches 7 bases. The CDR3 spans 14 residues. The V and J ends lost 2 bases and 3 bases, in that order; junction bases with no gene match: 4. Germline V CDR1 and CDR2: MNHEY, SVGEGT. CDR3 residues: CASSYNYRGYEQYF. CDR3 nucleotide sequence: TGTGCCAGCAGTTACAACTACAGGGGCTACGAGCAGTACTTC.

In its sample, this clonotype was seen a few times. V is TRBV6-2 or TRBV6-3 and J is TRBJ2-7, with 8 bases identical to TRBD1. The junction had 4 bases not matched to a gene; V was cut back by 7 bases and J by 2 bases. Germline CDR1 MNHEY, CDR2 SVGEGT. This CDR3 has 13 amino acids. The CDR3 DNA reads as TGTGCCAGCACCCGGACAGGGACCTACGAGCAGTACTTC. Translation: CASTRTGTYEQYF.

The chain links TRBV7-2 to TRBJ2-5, with D uncertain. The end of the DNA is better explained by TRBJ2-7, so the J call may be wrong. There are 13 residues in the CDR3. Germline loops: CDR1 SGHTA, CDR2 FQGNSA. The CDR3 DNA is TGTGCCAGCAGCTTAGGGCAGGTCCCCGAGCAGTACTTC. Translated, it gives CASSLGQVPEQYF.

A remark on this clonotype: Mismatch with germline at one junction end may stem from a read error. Here the CDR3 reads CASRLGQVGSCEQYF. The CDR3 DNA sequence: TGTGCCAGCAGACTAGGGCAGGTCGGGTCCTGCGAGCAGTACTTC. The chain has TRBV7-2 and TRBJ2-7, with a weak D call TRBD2 (5 bases). CDR3 size: 15 residues. The germline CDR1 and CDR2 sequences are SGHTA and FQGNSA.

This clonotype has only a few counts. Here the CDR3 DNA reads TGTGCCAGCAGTTTAGGTCCCCCACAGGGGAGTCAATCACCCCTCCACTTT. It codes for CASSLGPPQGSQSPLHF. The chain combines TRBV12-3 or TRBV12-4 with TRBJ1-6, with 7 bases that match TRBD1. The CDR3 runs 17 residues. J lost 10 bases, V lost 1 base, and 13 bases had no gene match.